The rows below give T cell receptor beta chains drawn from one sample of a study of cytomegalovirus exposure and HLA in healthy donors. Some clones are missing from TCRdb's copy, which holds only in-frame ones; the method was immunoSEQ multiplex PCR. This table has approximately 150,000 clones, 80% to 90% appearing once. Sequenced input: PBMCs. These receptor sequences come from a woman under 30 in good health and CMV-seropositive. Both conserved end residues are part of each CDR3. D genes are given only for firm matches. The size of a clone is reported for some rows only, either as once, few or many, or as a class for expanded clones.

TRBV30	-	TRBD2	TRBJ2-3	TGTGCCTTTAGCGGGGGGGCAGATACGCAGTATTTT	CAFSGGADTQYF
TRBV19	few	-	TRBJ1-3	TGTGCCAGTAGTATAACGGCGGCCCGCTCTGGAAACACCATATATTTT	CASSITAARSGNTIYF
TRBV6-6	-	-	TRBJ2-7	TGTGCCAGCAGTTACTCGACAGTCTACGAGCAGTACTTC	CASSYSTVYEQYF
TRBV15	-	-	TRBJ2-7	TGTGCCACCAGCAGAGCCGGGACTTCCTACGAGCAGTACTTC	CATSRAGTSYEQYF
TRBV6-1	-	-	TRBJ1-2	TGTGCCAGCAGTGCGGGACACAGCTATGGCTACACCTTC	CASSAGHSYGYTF
TRBV5-1	-	-	TRBJ1-2	TGCGCCAGCAGCTTTACAGACCGCTATGGCTACACCTTC	CASSFTDRYGYTF
TRBV6-5	-	-	TRBJ1-1	TGTGCCAGCAACGAATTGGGGGGGCGAGGAACTGAAGCTTTCTTT	CASNELGGRGTEAFF
TRBV7-6	-	-	TRBJ2-7	TGTGCCAGCAGCGGTCAACAGGGCGGGCGAAACGAGCAGTACTTC	CASSGQQGGRNEQYF
TRBV11-2	few	TRBD1	TRBJ1-2	TGTGCCAGCAGCTCCCCATCCGACAGGGGGCTGAGAGGCTACACCTTC	CASSSPSDRGLRGYTF
TRBV7-3	-	TRBD1	TRBJ1-1	TGTGCCAGCAGCAGAGGGACAGGGCTGGGCACTGAAGCTTTCTTT	CASSRGTGLGTEAFF
TRBV7-6	-	TRBD1	TRBJ1-2	TGTGCCAGCAGCTATGGCGCGGGGACAGGCTATGGCTACACCTTC	CASSYGAGTGYGYTF
TRBV5-6	-	TRBD2	TRBJ2-1	TGTGCCAGCAGCGTCGGACTAGCGAGGAATGAGCAGTTCTTC	CASSVGLARNEQFF
TRBV6-6	-	-	TRBJ1-6	TGTGCCAGCAGTTACCGCAGGTCCTATAATTCACCCCTCCACTTT	CASSYRRSYNSPLHF